This T cell receptor beta chain was obtained from a study of cytomegalovirus exposure and HLA in healthy donors. CDR1 is MNHNS, CDR2 SASEGT, per germline. Unmatched junction bases numbered 9, after V lost 3 bases and J lost 4 bases. This CDR3 has 17 amino acids. A remark on this clone: The antigen is undetermined.

The PCR was carried out with 60 Vbeta primers and 13 Jbeta primers. Measured with immunoSEQ multiplex PCR; TCRdb has only the in-frame clones, and not every one. The table shows roughly 200,000 clones, with approximately 90% occurring only once. Findings of the study overall: On later analysis, the bulk of CMV-associated TCR beta chains appeared to be HLA-restricted. Highest at DRB1 and lowest at HLA-C, TCR association rates differed among HLA loci in a later analysis. The number of N-insertions in an Asian-associated ancestry cluster was reportedly below the approximately 680-donor mean in a later analysis.

This chain links TRBV6-1 with TRBJ2-1; 10 nucleotides agree with TRBD2. Sequenced material: PBMCs. The sequence was obtained from a woman aged 18-29 years in good health and CMV-seronegative. The CDR3 nucleotides are TGTGCCAGCAGTGAGTCTGGTGGTAGCGGGGGGTACAATGAGCAGTTCTTC. Amino acid sequence: CASSESGGSGGYNEQFF.